Following are 9 T cell receptor beta chains from one sample sequenced in a study of T cell repertoires in aging, cancer and after chemotherapy. The template was genomic DNA from peripheral blood, not RNA. TRB rearrangements spanning V, D and J were amplified using mixed TRB-A/B primers. MiXCR, run by TCRdb on the multiplex PCR reads, gives a single entry per CDR3 protein. This sample carries about a thousand distinct CDR3 sequences, just over 85% of them seen once, and the ten largest clones take around 4%. Material: blood. Receptor source: a human donor with a solid tumor.

V usage is TRBV7-2 and J usage is TRBJ2-7; 9 bases match TRBD1. The ends lost 6 bases at V and 3 bases at J; junction bases unmatched: 12. Germline CDR1 is SGHTA and CDR2 is FQGNSA. This CDR3 has 16 residues. This CDR3 is CASSYRAGTGNYEQYF. CDR3 in DNA: TGTGCCAGCAGTTACCGGGCCGGGACAGGGAACTACGAGCAGTACTTC.

This rearrangement joins TRBV6-5 to TRBJ2-7; D is ambiguous. There are 16 residues in the CDR3. The V end was cut by 0 bases, the J end by 3 bases, with 15 bases between. Germline lookup yields CDR1 MNHEY and CDR2 SVGAGI. The CDR3 sequence is CASSYSMPGSGYEQYF. Here the CDR3 DNA reads TGTGCCAGCAGTTACTCGATGCCCGGGTCGGGCTACGAGCAGTACTTC.

The V and J genes are TRBV5-5 and TRBJ1-2, with unresolved D. The CDR3 contains 12 residues. The ends were cut back, 2 bases at V and 8 bases at J, with 10 bases in the middle. CDR1 and CDR2 from the germline V gene are SGHKS and YYEKEE (reference sequence). CDR3 in DNA: TGTGCCAGCAGCTTTGGTCCGTTAGGCTACACCTTC. Its translation: CASSFGPLGYTF.

J is TRBJ2-3 and V is TRBV11-2, with unresolved D. Trimming stripped 1 base from V and 2 bases from J, with 10 bases between. The length of the CDR3 is 15 residues. Germline V gene data show CDR1 as SGHAT and CDR2 as FQNNGV. CDR3 in amino acids: CASSLGFIYTDTQYF. The DNA for the CDR3 is TGTGCCAGCAGCTTAGGATTCATTTACACAGATACGCAGTATTTT.

This clonotype was found a few times. One junction end does not reproduce the germline sequence, and a read error may be involved. This rearrangement joins TRBV7-2 to TRBJ1-2; 7 nucleotides agree with TRBD1. Germline lookup yields CDR1 SGHTA and CDR2 FQGNSA. The CDR3 sequence is 11 residues long. Here the CDR3 DNA reads TGTGCCAGCAGCAGGGACAGCGGCTGCACCTTC. Translation gives CASSRDSGCTF. The full variable domain, with the rest looked up from reference TRBV7-2 and TRBJ1-2, is GAGVSQSPSNKVTEKGKDVELRCDPISGHTALYWYRQSLGQGLEFLIYFQGNSAPDKSGLPSDRFSAERTGGSVSTLTIQRTQQEDSAVYLCASSRDSGCTFGSGTRLTVV.

The chain recombines TRBV19 with TRBJ2-1; D ambiguous. V was cut by 3 bases and J by 1 base, with 13 bases left in between. The CDR3 has 16 amino acids. The germline CDR1 and CDR2 sequences are LNHDA and SQIVND (reference sequence). In nucleotides, the CDR3 is TGTGCCAGTAGTATTCACTCCCGGATATCCTACAATGAGCAGTTCTTC. Its translation: CASSIHSRISYNEQFF.

The gene calls are TRBV12-3 or TRBV12-4 and TRBJ1-5; possible D gene TRBD1, 5 bases. CDR3 length: 16 amino acids. The germline V and J ends were trimmed by 8 bases and 0 bases, with 17 bases remaining between them. CDR3 sequence: CASSLGAGSSNQPQHF. The DNA of the CDR3 is TGTGCCAGCTCCCTTGGGGCAGGCTCTAGCAATCAGCCCCAGCATTTT.

The chain links TRBV18 to TRBJ2-7, with TRBD1 identical over 8 bases. CDR1 is KGHSH, CDR2 LQKENI, per germline. Germline trimming cut 8 bases from V and 4 bases from J; bases unmatched to any gene: 16. This CDR3 has 16 amino acids. The CDR3 region is CASSPGRQGMRYEQYF. The CDR3 coding sequence is TGTGCCAGCAGTCCGGGTAGACAGGGGATGAGGTACGAGCAGTACTTC.

The V call is TRBV6-5, the J call TRBJ2-7; D remains unclear. This CDR3 spans 12 amino acids. Per the germline V gene, CDR1 is MNHEY and CDR2 is SVGAGI. Between the trimmed V and J ends, which lost 4 bases and 3 bases, there was a span of 7 bases. This CDR3 is CASSSLLYEQYF. The CDR3 bases are TGTGCCAGCAGTTCTCTACTCTACGAGCAGTACTTC.